Listed here are 3 T cell receptor beta chains from one sample, sequenced in a study of tumor-infiltrating lymphocytes in oesophageal squamous cell carcinoma. One entry per CDR3 protein results from TCRdb running MiXCR on the reads. The sample records approximately 10,000 distinct CDR3 sequences, nearly 60% being singletons. Material: blood. Receptors originate from a female donor with esophageal squamous cell carcinoma.

The genes are TRBV11-3 and TRBJ2-7; no reliable D call. Trimming shortened V by 0 bases and J by 5 bases, and 17 bases separated the two germline ends. CDR1 and CDR2 from the germline V gene are SGHNT and YENEEA. The CDR3 is 16 amino acids. The CDR3 sequence: CASSLDSGRTLDEQYF. The CDR3 nucleotides read TGTGCCAGCAGCTTAGATTCTGGGCGAACCTTGGACGAGCAGTACTTC.

Written as DNA, the CDR3 is TGTGCCAGCAGCCCAACAGGGGGCTCCTACGAGCAGTACTTC. Translated, it gives CASSPTGGSYEQYF. The chain links TRBV7-9 to TRBJ2-1; 8 positions match TRBD1. The J call may be in error: the DNA end matches TRBJ2-7 better. Germline loops: CDR1 SEHNR, CDR2 FQNEAQ (reference sequence). The CDR3 runs 14 residues.

The rearrangement links TRBV28 to TRBJ1-1; 7 nucleotides agree with TRBD1. This CDR3 spans 13 amino acids. The V gene end was trimmed by 6 bases and the J gene end by 1 base; junction bases not matched to a gene: 2. Germline V CDR1 and CDR2: MDHEN, SYDVKM. The CDR3 sequence is CASSGTANTEAFF. The CDR3 DNA sequence: TGTGCCAGCAGCGGGACAGCGAACACTGAAGCTTTCTTT.